The clone carrying this T cell receptor (beta chain) was seen more than once but under ten times. What it binds is not known. Expressed TCRB transcripts were sequenced, since all the RNA that had been isolated was reverse transcribed. Clones were read by immunoSEQ multiplex PCR, and TCRdb kept only the in-frame ones, dropping some. The data show 300,000 to 400,000 clones, more than 9.5% seen once. This CDR3 spans 17 amino acids. Trimming removed 0 bases from V and 7 bases from J; junction bases left unmatched: 4. CDR1 is LGHNA and CDR2 is YSLEER in the germline V gene. This sample was included in a study of beta chain features in type 1 diabetes. Study-wide results and caveats: When Type 1 diabetes patients were examined, their TCRB CDR3s proved moderately but significantly shorter in all four CD4+ subsets.

The authors sorted CD4+ naive, central memory, regulatory and stem cell-like memory cells via CD45RO/CCR7/CD25/CD127/CD95/CD27. The rearrangement links TRBV4-3 to TRBJ2-1; the match to TRBD2 covers 15 bases. Source material: naive CD4+ T cells from blood. The sequence was obtained from a woman in her twenties or thirties in good health. CDR3 sequence (DNA): TGCGCCAGCAGCCAAGATGGACTAGCGGGAGGGTGGAATGAGCAGTTCTTC. Amino acid sequence: CASSQDGLAGGWNEQFF.